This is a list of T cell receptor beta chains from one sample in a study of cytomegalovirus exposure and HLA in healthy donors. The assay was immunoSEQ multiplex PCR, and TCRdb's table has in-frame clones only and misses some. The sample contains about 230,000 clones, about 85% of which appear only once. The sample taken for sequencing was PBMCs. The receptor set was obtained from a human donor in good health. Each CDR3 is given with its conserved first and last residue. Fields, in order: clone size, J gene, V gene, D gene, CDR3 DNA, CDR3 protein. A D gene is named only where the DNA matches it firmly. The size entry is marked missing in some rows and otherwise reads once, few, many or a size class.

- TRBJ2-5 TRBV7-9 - TGTTCCAGCAGCTTAGGAGCGGCTCAAGAGACCCAGTACTTC CSSSLGAAQETQYF
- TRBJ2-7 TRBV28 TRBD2 TGTGCCACTACTCAGGGATTCGGAGCGGGATACTACGAGCAGTACTTC CATTQGFGAGYYEQYF
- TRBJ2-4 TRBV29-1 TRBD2 TGCAGCGTGGTGACTAGCGGGAGATCGGACATTCAGTACTTC CSVVTSGRSDIQYF
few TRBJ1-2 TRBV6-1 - TGTGCCAGCAGTGAAGGTGACCTAGCTAACTATGGCTACACCTTC CASSEGDLANYGYTF
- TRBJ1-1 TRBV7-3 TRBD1 TGTGCCAGCAGACAATATGGGAACCGGGACAGGGCTTTCTTT CASRQYGNRDRAFF
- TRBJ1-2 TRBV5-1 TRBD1 TGCGCCAGCAGCTTGGGAGGACAGGGCTCCCCTGGCTACACCTTC CASSLGGQGSPGYTF
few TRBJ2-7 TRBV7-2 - TGTGCCAGCAGATTACACTCCGAGCAGTACTTC CASRLHSEQYF
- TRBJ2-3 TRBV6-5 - TGTGCCAGCAGGATTGAGGGGGCAGATACGCAGTATTTT CASRIEGADTQYF
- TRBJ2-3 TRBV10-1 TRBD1 TGCGCCAGCAGCCCCGTGACAGGGAGCACAGATACGCAGTATTTT CASSPVTGSTDTQYF
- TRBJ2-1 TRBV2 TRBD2 TGTGCCAGCAGTGAGCGGGAGGGTTTCTACAATGAGCAGTTCTTC CASSEREGFYNEQFF
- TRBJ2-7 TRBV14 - TGTGCCAGCAGCCCCCTCGTGAGCTCCTACGAGCAGTACTTC CASSPLVSSYEQYF
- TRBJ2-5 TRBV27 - TGTGCCAGCGCTACAGGCCAAGAGACCCAGTACTTC CASATGQETQYF
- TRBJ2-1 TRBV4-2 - TGTGCCAGCAGCCAATTGGCTAGCCGAGTTAACGGTGAGCAGTTCTTC CASSQLASRVNGEQFF
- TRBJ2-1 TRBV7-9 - TGTGCCAGCAGCTTAGCGCCGTCACTGAGCTCCTACAATGAGCAGTTCTTC CASSLAPSLSSYNEQFF
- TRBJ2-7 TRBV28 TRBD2 TGTGCCAGCAGTTTATCGTTCCTAGCGGGAGTATTGGTCGAGCAGTACTTC CASSLSFLAGVLVEQYF
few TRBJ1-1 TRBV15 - TGTGCCACCAGCAGTGAGCGGGGGTACACTGAAGCTTTCTTT CATSSERGYTEAFF
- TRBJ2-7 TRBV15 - TGTGCCACCAGCAGAGATAGGACTGGAGTGGAAGAGCAGTACTTC CATSRDRTGVEEQYF
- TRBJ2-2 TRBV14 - TGTGCCAGCAGCCTCCAGCCGGGTGCTGCGCCCTACACCGGGGAGCTGTTTTTT CASSLQPGAAPYTGELFF
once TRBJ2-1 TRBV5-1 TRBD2 TGCGCCAGCAGCCCCGGGACTAGCATCTATGAGCAGTTCTTC CASSPGTSIYEQFF
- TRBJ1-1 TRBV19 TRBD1 TGTGCCAGTAGTATACCCCCAGGGGGCATGAACACTGAAGCTTTCTTT CASSIPPGGMNTEAFF
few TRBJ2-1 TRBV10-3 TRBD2 TGTGCCATCAGGGCAGGGACTAGCGGGAGAGGTGAGCAGTTCTTC CAIRAGTSGRGEQFF
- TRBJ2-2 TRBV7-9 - TGTGCCAGCAGCTTAGTTTCCCGGGGGGAGCTGTTTTTT CASSLVSRGELFF
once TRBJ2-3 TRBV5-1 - TGCGCCAGCAGCTATGGCAAAACAGATACGCAGTATTTT CASSYGKTDTQYF
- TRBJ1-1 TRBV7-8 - TGTGCCAGCAGCGCCGCGGGGATGAACACTGAAGCTTTCTTT CASSAAGMNTEAFF
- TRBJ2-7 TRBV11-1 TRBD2 TGTGCCAGCAGCTTAGGTGGTAGCGGGAGTACGCACGAGCAGTACTTC CASSLGGSGSTHEQYF
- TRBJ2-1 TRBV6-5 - TGTGCCAGCAGTTACTCGCGCGAGTCCGATGAGCAGTTCTTC CASSYSRESDEQFF
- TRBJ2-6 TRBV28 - TGTGCCAGCAGGCGGGGGCCCAGCTCTGGGGCCAACGTCCTGACTTTC CASRRGPSSGANVLTF
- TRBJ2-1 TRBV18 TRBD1 TGTGCCAGCTCACCGGGGACAGGGTTAGAAAATGAGCAGTTCTTC CASSPGTGLENEQFF
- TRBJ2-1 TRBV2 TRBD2 TGTGCCAGCAGAACGAGCGGGGACTCCTACAATGAGCAGTTCTTC CASRTSGDSYNEQFF
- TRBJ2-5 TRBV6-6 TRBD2 TGTGCCAGCAGTTACCTATTAGCGGGAATCTATGAGCAGTACTTC CASSYLLAGIYEQYF
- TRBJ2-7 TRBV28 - TGTGCCAGCAGTACAGGGCGGCGGGAGCGTTTCTCCTACGAGCAGTACTTC CASSTGRRERFSYEQYF
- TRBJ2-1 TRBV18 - TGTGCCAGCTCACCACTACTGCTACAGGGTAGTAATCGTTACAATGAGCAGTTCTTC CASSPLLLQGSNRYNEQFF
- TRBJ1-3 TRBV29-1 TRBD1 TGCAGCGTTGCCTTGACAGGGTCTAACACCATATATTTT CSVALTGSNTIYF
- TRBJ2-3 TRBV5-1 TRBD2 TGCGCCAGCAGCTTGGGGGGGACTAGCGGGAGGAGTTCGGATACGCAGTATTTT CASSLGGTSGRSSDTQYF
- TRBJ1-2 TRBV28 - TGTGCCAGCAGTGGGGCCCCCTTACAGGCGCGGTACGATGGCTACACCTTC CASSGAPLQARYDGYTF
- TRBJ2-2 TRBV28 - TGTGCCAGCAGATGGCTAGCGGACAGTTCCGGGGAGCTGTTTTTT CASRWLADSSGELFF
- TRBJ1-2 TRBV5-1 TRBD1 TGCGCCAGCAGCTTAGACAGGGGGCGGAATGGCTACACCTTC CASSLDRGRNGYTF
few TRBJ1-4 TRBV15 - TGTGCCACCAGCAGAGACCCGGGGGGGAATGAAAAACTGTTTTTT CATSRDPGGNEKLFF
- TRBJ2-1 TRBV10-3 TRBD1 TGTGCCATCAGCCCGGGACAGGGAAAAAACCGACACAATGAGCAGTTCTTC CAISPGQGKNRHNEQFF
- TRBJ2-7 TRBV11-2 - TGTGCCAGCAGCTTAGGTGGGGGGAGGAACGAGCAGTACTTC CASSLGGGRNEQYF
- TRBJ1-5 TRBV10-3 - TGTGCCATCAGTGACCCCGGGGGGGCGGGTCAGCCCCAGCATTTT CAISDPGGAGQPQHF
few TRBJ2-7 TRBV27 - TGTGCCAGCAAACTTCTAATAGCCAAGAGCGAGCAGTACTTC CASKLLIAKSEQYF
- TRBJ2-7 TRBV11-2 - TGTGCCAGCAGCTCCAACGGTTTCTACGAGCAGTACTTC CASSSNGFYEQYF
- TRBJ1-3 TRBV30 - TGTGCCTGGAATATGGGGGCTTTTGGAAACACCATATATTTT CAWNMGAFGNTIYF
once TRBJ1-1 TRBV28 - TGTGCCAGCAGTTTACTCGCACTAAACACTGAAGCTTTCTTT CASSLLALNTEAFF
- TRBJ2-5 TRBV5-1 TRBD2 TGCGCCAGCACCCCCGCGGTAGCGGGAGGAGGGGTCGAGACCCAGTACTTC CASTPAVAGGGVETQYF
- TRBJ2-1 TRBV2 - TGTGCCAGCAGTGAAGGACTATTAAATGAGCAGTTCTTC CASSEGLLNEQFF
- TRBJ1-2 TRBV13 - TGTGCCAGCAGCTCGACCGGGGAGTATGATTATGGCTACACCTTC CASSSTGEYDYGYTF
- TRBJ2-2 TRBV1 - TGCACCAGCAGCCAAGTCAGCGGAAGGGCGAACACCGGGGAGCTGTTTTTT CTSSQVSGRANTGELFF
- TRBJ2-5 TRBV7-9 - TGTGCCAGCAGCCTTTACAGGGATGGGCAAGAGACCCAGTACTTC CASSLYRDGQETQYF
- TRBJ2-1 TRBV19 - TGTGCCAGTAGTAGGGGTATGAGCGGTGGCTCCTACAATGAGCAGTTCTTC CASSRGMSGGSYNEQFF
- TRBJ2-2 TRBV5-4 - TGTGCCAGCAGCTTGGGCGGAACCTCGGGCACCGGGGAGCTGTTTTTT CASSLGGTSGTGELFF
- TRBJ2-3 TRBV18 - TGTGCCAGCTCACCAGACAGTTTCACAGATACGCAGTATTTT CASSPDSFTDTQYF
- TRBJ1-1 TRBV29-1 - TGCAGCGTTGAGCAACTTGCCACTGAAGCTTTCTTT CSVEQLATEAFF
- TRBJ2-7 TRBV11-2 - TGTGCCAGCAGCTCAGGGTTGTCTCACGAGCAGTACTTC CASSSGLSHEQYF